This T cell receptor (beta chain) was identified in a study of T cells in Graves' hyperthyroidism and ophthalmopathy. The table lists this clonotype with many counts. Amplified TCR beta CDR3 regions came from RNA transcripts. First-round RT-PCR of the TCR CDR3 relied on the HTBI primer set. TCRdb reprocessed the multiplex PCR reads via MiXCR and lists one record per CDR3 protein. The profile shows hundreds of thousands of distinct CDR3 sequences, around 13% of them singletons. The J segment lost 7 bases and the V segment lost 2 bases, leaving 5 bases of the junction unmatched. The germline CDR1 and CDR2 sequences are SEHNR and FQNEAQ (reference sequence). The CDR3 length is 14 residues.

The clonotype was recovered from a woman in her twenties or thirties with Graves' hyperthyroidism. The sequenced material came from blood. The chain uses TRBV7-9 and TRBJ2-1, with 7 bases matching TRBD1. The CDR3 loop reads CASSLLGGENEQFF. CDR3 DNA: TGTGCCAGCAGCTTACTAGGGGGCGAGAATGAGCAGTTCTTC.